These 2 T cell receptor beta chains were all obtained from the same sample, sequenced in a study of T cells in Graves' hyperthyroidism and ophthalmopathy. The CDR3 regions of TCR beta were amplified from RNA transcripts. The primer set for the first-round RT-PCR of the TCR CDR3 was HTBI. In TCRdb, the multiplex PCR reads were re-called with MiXCR into one record per CDR3 protein. The data show about 480,000 distinct CDR3 sequences, 13% to 15% seen once. The source material was blood. The receptors derive from a woman under 30 with Graves' hyperthyroidism.

This rearrangement joins TRBV18 to TRBJ1-3; TRBD1 agrees at 8 bases. Germline V gene sequence: CDR1 KGHSH, CDR2 LQKENI. V was pared by 0 bases and J by 3 bases, with 10 bases of the junction left unmatched. The length of the CDR3 is 18 residues. CDR3 in amino acids: CASSPPGSGTGFGNTIYF. For the CDR3, the DNA is TGTGCCAGCTCACCACCTGGTTCCGGGACAGGTTTTGGAAACACCATATATTTT.

The chain recombines TRBV9 with TRBJ2-2; 12 nucleotides line up with TRBD2. CDR1 is SGDLS and CDR2 is YYNGEE in the germline V gene. Unmatched junction bases numbered 4, after V lost 2 bases and J lost 5 bases. The CDR3 sequence is 16 residues long. The CDR3 region is CASSVLLAGGTGELFF. The CDR3 DNA follows: TGTGCCAGCAGCGTGTTACTAGCGGGAGGAACCGGGGAGCTGTTTTTT. The full variable domain, in which reference TRBV9 and TRBJ2-2 provide the parts outside the CDR3, is DSGVTQTPKHLITATGQRVTLRCSPRSGDLSVYWYQQSLDQGLQFLIQYYNGEERAKGNILERFSAQQFPDLHSELNLSSLELGDSALYFCASSVLLAGGTGELFFGEGSRLTVL.